Here is one T cell receptor beta chain with its context. This clonotype came up many times. Its antigen is not yet known. Base qualities are not provided; no much larger clone lies one nucleotide away. The sample comes from a study of T-cell reconstitution after alpha-beta-depleted transplantation in children (dated by TCRdb to the mid-2010s). Concerning the study at large: The study quantitatively tracked T-cell immune reconstitution after TCRalphabeta/CD19-depleted allogeneic hematopoietic cell transplantation in children using TCR repertoire profiling.

Taken with the paper, the label for treatment or condition translates to: allogeneic hematopoietic cell transplantation with graft depleted of TCRalphabeta T cells and CD19 B cells. TCRalphabeta/CD19-depleted allogeneic hematopoietic cell grafts were given to the transplant recipients, all of whom were children. Broader findings and caveats from the paper: The apparently early alphabetaT-cell count recovery about two months after transplant was reportedly dependent on only several hundred rapidly expanded clones derived from non-depleted graft cells. In some patients, high TCRbeta diversity at day 60 was attributed to recipient T cells and intrathymic progenitors that had survived conditioning. The frequencies of hyperexpanded clones fell over the following months, and after one year, T-cell counts and TCRbeta diversity were mostly attributed to newly produced T cells.

In the germline V gene (reference sequence), CDR1 corresponds to SEHNR and CDR2 to FQNEAQ. V gives up 8 bases and J gives up 0 bases, and the segment between their germline ends measures 11 bases. Spanning cysteine to phenylalanine, the CDR3 consists of 14 amino acids. The sequence is cut down to CDR3 DNA, 42 bases in frame from base 1. The receptor library was made with PCR. Sequencing was carried out with an Illumina HiSeq 2500. TCR libraries were prepared with molecular barcoding, using unique molecular identifiers to normalize TCRbeta repertoire quantification. Using fastp at Q25 and MiXCR, TCRdb reprocessed the public reads and kept productive beta chains. For every CDR3 protein sequence, its rows merge into one entry that carries the most common genes and DNA. This sample has approximately 300,000 distinct CDR3 sequences in its table, and 9.5% to 13% of those were observed once. Of the sample, around 7.5% is held by the ten largest clones.

This clonotype originated in a boy under two years old with acute myeloid leukemia, due to receive a stem cell transplant. The chain links TRBV7-9 with TRBJ2-1; a confident D gene designation cannot be given. The sample consisted of PBMCs, taken before TCRalphabeta/CD19-depleted stem cell transplant. The DNA reads TGTGCCAGCTCGGGTCCGAACTCCTACAATGAGCAGTTCTTC. This codes for CASSGPNSYNEQFF.